This T cell receptor beta chain emerged from a study of T-cell memory formation after mild COVID-19. This clonotype was picked up many times. TCRalpha and TCRbeta libraries used 5'RACE with constant-segment primers and UMIs. TCRdb used MiXCR to reprocess the 5' RACE reads, holding one entry per CDR3 protein. The data contain roughly 340,000 distinct CDR3 sequences, less than 20% of them singletons. The receptor was isolated from a man in his late teens or twenties who had mild COVID-19 (a few samples of this study predate the infection). Cell type and time point are not known. Sequencing input: PBMCs or a T cell subset sorted from them (not recorded which).

CDR3 loop: CASSGGQSDGYTF. CDR3 DNA: TGCGCCAGCAGCGGCGGCCAGTCGGACGGCTACACCTTC. The V call is TRBV5-1, the J call TRBJ1-2, with no clear D. Germline CDR1 is SGHRS and CDR2 is YFSETQ. Deletions cut 4 bases from V and 8 bases from J, with 15 bases between. The CDR3 is made up of 13 amino acids.